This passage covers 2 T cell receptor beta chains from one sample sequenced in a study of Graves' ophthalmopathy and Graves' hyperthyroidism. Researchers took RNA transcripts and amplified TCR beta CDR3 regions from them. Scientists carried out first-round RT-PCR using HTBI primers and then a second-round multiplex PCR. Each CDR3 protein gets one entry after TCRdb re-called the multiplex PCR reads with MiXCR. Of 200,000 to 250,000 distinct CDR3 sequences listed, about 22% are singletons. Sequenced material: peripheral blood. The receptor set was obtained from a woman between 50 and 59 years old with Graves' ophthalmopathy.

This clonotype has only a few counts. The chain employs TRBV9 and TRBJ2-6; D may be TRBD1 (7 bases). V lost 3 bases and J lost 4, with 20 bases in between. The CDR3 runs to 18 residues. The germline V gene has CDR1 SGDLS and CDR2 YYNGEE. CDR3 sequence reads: CASSGSRGRGDGANVLTF. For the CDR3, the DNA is TGTGCCAGCAGCGGTAGCAGGGGCAGGGGGGACGGGGCCAACGTCCTGACTTTC.

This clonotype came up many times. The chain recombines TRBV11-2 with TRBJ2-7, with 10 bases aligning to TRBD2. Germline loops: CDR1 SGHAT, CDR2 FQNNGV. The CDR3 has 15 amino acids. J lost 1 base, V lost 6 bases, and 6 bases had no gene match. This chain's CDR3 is CASSRGTSASYEQYF. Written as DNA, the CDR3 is TGTGCCAGCAGTAGGGGGACTAGCGCATCCTACGAGCAGTACTTC. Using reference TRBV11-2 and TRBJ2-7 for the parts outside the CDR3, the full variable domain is EAGVAQSPRYKIIEKRQSVAFWCNPISGHATLYWYQQILGQGPKLLIQFQNNGVVDDSQLPKDRFSAERLKGVDSTLKIQPAKLEDSAVYLCASSRGTSASYEQYFGPGTRLTVT.